This T cell receptor beta chain came from a study of shared clonotypes between healthy human individuals. Looked up from germline, CDR1 is SGHRS and CDR2 is YFSETQ. V was pared by 5 bases and J by 0 bases, with 12 bases between. The CDR3 runs 15 residues. The split of CD4+ cells yielded CD45RA+ naive and CD45RA-negative memory subsets. Source study methods: Filtering differed since immunoSEQ provided only junctions, with no quality scores. Some clones are missing from TCRdb's copy, which holds only in-frame ones; the method was immunoSEQ multiplex PCR. D and trimming were read from the DNA, whereas the V and J calls and clone size are those reported in that table. The sample lists about 2.3 million clones; 80% to 95% were seen once.

What was sequenced was naive CD4+ T cells from PBMCs. Specified subset: CD45RA+ positively selected. The chain uses TRBV5-1 and TRBJ2-1; D is unresolved. This TCR derives from a man aged 18-30 years in good health. Some clones in this sample may be carry-over from other donors' samples. The CDR3 DNA is TGCGCCAGCAGAAACTCGGCAAGCTCCTACAATGAGCAGTTCTTC. It is translated as CASRNSASSYNEQFF.